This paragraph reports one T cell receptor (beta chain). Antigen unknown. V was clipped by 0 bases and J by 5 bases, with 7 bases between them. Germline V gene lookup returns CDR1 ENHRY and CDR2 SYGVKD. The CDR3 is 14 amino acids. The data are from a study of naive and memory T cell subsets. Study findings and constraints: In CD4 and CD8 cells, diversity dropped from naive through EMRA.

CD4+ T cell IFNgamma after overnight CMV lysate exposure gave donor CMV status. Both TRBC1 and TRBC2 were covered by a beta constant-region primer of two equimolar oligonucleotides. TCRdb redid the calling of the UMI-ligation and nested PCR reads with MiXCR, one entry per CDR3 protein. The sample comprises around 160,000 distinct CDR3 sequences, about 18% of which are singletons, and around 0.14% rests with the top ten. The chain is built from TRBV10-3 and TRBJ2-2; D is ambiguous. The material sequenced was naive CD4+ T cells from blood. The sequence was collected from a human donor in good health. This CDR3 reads CAISESGRTGELFF. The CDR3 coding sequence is TGTGCCATCAGTGAGTCAGGAAGGACCGGGGAGCTGTTTTTT.